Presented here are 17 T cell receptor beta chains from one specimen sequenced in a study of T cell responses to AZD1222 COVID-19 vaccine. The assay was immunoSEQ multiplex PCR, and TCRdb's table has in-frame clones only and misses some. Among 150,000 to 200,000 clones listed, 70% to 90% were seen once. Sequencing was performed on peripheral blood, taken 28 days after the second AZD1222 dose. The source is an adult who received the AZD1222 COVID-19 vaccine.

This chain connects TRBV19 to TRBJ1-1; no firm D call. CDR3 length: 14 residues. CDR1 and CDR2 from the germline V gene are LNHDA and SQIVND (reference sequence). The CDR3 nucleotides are TGTGCAACTACGAGCCCGAATGGAAACACTGAAGCTTTCTTT. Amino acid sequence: CATTSPNGNTEAFF.

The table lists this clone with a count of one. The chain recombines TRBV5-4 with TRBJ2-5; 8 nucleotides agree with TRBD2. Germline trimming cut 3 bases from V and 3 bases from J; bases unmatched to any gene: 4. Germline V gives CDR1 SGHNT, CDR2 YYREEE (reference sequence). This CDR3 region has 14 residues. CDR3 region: CASSSAGVKETQYF. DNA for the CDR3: TGTGCCAGCAGCTCAGCGGGGGTAAAAGAGACCCAGTACTTC.

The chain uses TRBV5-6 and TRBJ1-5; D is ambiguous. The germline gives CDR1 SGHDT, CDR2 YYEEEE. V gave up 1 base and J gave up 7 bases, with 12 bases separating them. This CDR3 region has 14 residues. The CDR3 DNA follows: TGTGCCAGCAGCTTGTCCCCAGTCCCCCAGCCCCAGCATTTT. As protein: CASSLSPVPQPQHF.

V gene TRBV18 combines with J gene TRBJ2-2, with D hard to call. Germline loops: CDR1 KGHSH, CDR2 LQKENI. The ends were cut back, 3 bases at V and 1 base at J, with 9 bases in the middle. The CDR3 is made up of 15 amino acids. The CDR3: CASSPLTWNTGELFF. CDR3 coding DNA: TGTGCCAGCTCACCTCTCACATGGAACACCGGGGAGCTGTTTTTT. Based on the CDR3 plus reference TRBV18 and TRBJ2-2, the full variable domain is NAGVMQNPRHLVRRRGQEARLRCSPMKGHSHVYWYRQLPEEGLKFMVYLQKENIIDESGMPKERFSAEFPKEGPSILRIQQVVRGDSAAYFCASSPLTWNTGELFFGEGSRLTVL.

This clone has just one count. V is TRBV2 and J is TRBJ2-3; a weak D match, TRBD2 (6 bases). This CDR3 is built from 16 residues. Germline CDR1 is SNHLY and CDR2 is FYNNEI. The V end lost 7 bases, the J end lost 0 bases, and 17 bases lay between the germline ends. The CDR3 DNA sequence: TGTGCCAGCAACCTAAGAGGGACTGGGAGCACAGATACGCAGTATTTT. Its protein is CASNLRGTGSTDTQYF.

The DNA of the CDR3 is TGTGCCAGTAGTAGTCAGGGTCCCGGGGGGCCCCAGCATTTT. Its translation is CASSSQGPGGPQHF. This chain uses TRBV19 with TRBJ1-5, with D perhaps matching TRBD1 (5 bases). The length of the CDR3 is 14 residues. Germline V gene lookup returns CDR1 LNHDA and CDR2 SQIVND (reference sequence). Trimming took off 4 bases at V and 9 bases at J, with 16 bases between the two ends.

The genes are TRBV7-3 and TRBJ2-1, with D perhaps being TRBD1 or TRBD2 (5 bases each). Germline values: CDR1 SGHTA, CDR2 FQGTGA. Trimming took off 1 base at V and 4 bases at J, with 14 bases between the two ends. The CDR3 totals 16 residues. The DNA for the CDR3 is TGTGCCAGCAGCTTAAAAGGGACCGATGGATACAATGAGCAGTTCTTC. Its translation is CASSLKGTDGYNEQFF.

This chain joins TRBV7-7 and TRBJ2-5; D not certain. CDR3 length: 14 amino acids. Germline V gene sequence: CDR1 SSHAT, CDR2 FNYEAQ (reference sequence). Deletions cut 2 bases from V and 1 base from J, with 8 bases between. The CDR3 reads CASSLSTFQETQYF. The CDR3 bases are TGTGCCAGCAGCTTATCTACGTTCCAAGAGACCCAGTACTTC.

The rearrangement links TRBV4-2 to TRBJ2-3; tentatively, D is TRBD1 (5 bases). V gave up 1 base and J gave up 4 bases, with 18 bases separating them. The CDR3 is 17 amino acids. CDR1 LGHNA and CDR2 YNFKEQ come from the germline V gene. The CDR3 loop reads CASSQVVGQGWADTQYF. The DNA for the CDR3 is TGTGCCAGCAGCCAAGTAGTGGGGCAGGGATGGGCAGATACGCAGTATTTT.

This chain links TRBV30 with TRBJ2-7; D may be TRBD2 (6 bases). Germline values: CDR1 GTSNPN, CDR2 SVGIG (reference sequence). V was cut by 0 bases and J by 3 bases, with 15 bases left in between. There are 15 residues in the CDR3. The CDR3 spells CAWSVRPGDFYEQYF. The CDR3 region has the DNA TGTGCCTGGAGTGTACGGCCGGGGGACTTCTACGAGCAGTACTTC.

The CDR3 sequence: CASSFDSGSDEKLFF. The DNA of the CDR3 is TGTGCCAGCAGCTTCGACTCAGGGAGCGATGAAAAACTGTTTTTT. The chain carries TRBV7-2 and TRBJ1-4, with D tentatively TRBD1 (5 bases). V was trimmed by 3 bases and J by 6 bases, leaving 14 bases between them. The CDR3 totals 15 residues. CDR1 and CDR2 from the germline V gene are SGHTA and FQGNSA.

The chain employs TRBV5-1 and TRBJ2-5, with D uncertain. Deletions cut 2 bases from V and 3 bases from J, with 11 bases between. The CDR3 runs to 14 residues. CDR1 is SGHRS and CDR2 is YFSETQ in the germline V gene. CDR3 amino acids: CASSFLLGKETQYF. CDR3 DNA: TGCGCCAGCAGCTTCTTATTAGGCAAAGAGACCCAGTACTTC. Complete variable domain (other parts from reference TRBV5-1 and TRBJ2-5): KAGVTQTPRYLIKTRGQQVTLSCSPISGHRSVSWYQQTPGQGLQFLFEYFSETQRNKGNFPGRFSGRQFSNSRSEMNVSTLELGDSALYLCASSFLLGKETQYFGPGTRLLVL.

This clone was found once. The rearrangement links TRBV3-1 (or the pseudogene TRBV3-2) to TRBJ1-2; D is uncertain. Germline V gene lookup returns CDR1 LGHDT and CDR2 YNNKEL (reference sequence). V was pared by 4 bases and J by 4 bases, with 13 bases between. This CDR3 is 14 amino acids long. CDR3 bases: TGTGCCAGCAGCCCAATCCCCCGCTCCTATGGCTACACCTTC. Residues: CASSPIPRSYGYTF.

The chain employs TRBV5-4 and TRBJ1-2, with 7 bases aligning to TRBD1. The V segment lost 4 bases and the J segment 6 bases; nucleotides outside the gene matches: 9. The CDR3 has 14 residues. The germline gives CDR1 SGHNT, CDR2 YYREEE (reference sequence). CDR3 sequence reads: CASSPRQGQNGYTF. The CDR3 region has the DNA TGTGCCAGCAGCCCAAGACAGGGTCAAAATGGCTACACCTTC.

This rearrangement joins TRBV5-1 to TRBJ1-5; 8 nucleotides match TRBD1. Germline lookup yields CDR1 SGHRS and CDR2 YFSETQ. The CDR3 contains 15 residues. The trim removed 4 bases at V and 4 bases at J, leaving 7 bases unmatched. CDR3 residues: CASSAGQGLNQPQHF. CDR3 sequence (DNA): TGCGCCAGCAGCGCAGGACAGGGTTTGAATCAGCCCCAGCATTTT.

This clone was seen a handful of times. CDR3 sequence reads: CASSYSTESNYGYTF. The CDR3, as DNA: TGTGCCAGCAGTTACTCGACGGAGTCTAACTATGGCTACACCTTC. The chain combines TRBV6-2 or TRBV6-3 with TRBJ1-2; D not certain. This CDR3 contains 15 residues. The germline V gene encodes CDR1 MNHEY and CDR2 SVGEGT. V gave up 0 bases and J gave up 0 bases, with 8 bases separating them.

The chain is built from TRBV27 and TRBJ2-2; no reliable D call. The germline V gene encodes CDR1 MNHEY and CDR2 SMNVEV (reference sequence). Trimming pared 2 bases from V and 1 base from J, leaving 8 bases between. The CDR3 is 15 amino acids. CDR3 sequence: CASSLGFGNTGELFF. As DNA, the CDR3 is TGTGCCAGCAGTTTAGGGTTTGGGAACACCGGGGAGCTGTTTTTT.